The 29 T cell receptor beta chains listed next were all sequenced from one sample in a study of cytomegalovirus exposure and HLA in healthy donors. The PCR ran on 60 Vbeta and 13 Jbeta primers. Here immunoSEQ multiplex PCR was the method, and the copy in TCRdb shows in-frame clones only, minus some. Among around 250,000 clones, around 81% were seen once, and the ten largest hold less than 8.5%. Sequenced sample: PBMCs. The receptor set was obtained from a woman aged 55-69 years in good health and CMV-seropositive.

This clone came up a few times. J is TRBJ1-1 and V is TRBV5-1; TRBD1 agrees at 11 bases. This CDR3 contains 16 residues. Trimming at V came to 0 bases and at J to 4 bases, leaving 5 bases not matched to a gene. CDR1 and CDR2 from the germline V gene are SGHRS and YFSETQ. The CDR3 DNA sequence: TGCGCCAGCAGCTTGGCCGGGGGGACAGGGGGCACTGAAGCTTTCTTT. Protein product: CASSLAGGTGGTEAFF. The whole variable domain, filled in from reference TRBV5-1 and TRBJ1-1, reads KAGVTQTPRYLIKTRGQQVTLSCSPISGHRSVSWYQQTPGQGLQFLFEYFSETQRNKGNFPGRFSGRQFSNSRSEMNVSTLELGDSALYLCASSLAGGTGGTEAFFGQGTRLTVV.

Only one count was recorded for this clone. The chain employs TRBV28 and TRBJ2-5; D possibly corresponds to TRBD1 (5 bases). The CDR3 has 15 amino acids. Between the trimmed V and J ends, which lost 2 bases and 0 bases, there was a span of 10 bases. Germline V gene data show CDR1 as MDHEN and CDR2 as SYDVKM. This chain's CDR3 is CASSLIGANQETQYF. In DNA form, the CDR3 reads TGTGCCAGCAGTTTAATAGGGGCGAACCAAGAGACCCAGTACTTC.

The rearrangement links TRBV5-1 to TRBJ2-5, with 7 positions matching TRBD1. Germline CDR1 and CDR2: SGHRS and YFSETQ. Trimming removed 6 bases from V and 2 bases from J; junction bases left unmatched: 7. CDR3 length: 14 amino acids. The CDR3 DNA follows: TGCGCCAGCACTTTACGGGACAGACAAGAGACCCAGTACTTC. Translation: CASTLRDRQETQYF.

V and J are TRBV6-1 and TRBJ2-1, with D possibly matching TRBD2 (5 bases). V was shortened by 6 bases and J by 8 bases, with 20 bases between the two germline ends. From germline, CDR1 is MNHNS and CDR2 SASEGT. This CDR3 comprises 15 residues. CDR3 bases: TGTGCCAGCAGCGGCGGCAGAACCTTTAGCGATGAGCAGTTCTTC. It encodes CASSGGRTFSDEQFF.

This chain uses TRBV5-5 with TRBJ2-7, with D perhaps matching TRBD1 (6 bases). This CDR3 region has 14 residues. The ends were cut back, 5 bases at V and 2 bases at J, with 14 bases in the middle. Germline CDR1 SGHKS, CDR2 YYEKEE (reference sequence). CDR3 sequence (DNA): TGTGCCAGCAGAGGGACACCCGGGCCCTACGAGCAGTACTTC. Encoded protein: CASRGTPGPYEQYF.

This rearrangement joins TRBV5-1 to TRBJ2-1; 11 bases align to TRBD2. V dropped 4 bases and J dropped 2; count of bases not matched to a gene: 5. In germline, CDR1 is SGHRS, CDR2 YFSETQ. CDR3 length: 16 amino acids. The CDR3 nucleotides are TGCGCCAGCAGCCATCCGGGACTAGCGGCCTACAATGAGCAGTTCTTC. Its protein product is CASSHPGLAAYNEQFF.

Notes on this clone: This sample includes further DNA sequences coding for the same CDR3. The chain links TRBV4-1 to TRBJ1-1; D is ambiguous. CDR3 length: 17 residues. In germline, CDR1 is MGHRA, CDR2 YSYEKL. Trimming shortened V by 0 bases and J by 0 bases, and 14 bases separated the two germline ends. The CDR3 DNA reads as TGCGCCAGCAGCCAAGATCGGGGTGGAAGGGTGAACACTGAAGCTTTCTTT. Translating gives CASSQDRGGRVNTEAFF.

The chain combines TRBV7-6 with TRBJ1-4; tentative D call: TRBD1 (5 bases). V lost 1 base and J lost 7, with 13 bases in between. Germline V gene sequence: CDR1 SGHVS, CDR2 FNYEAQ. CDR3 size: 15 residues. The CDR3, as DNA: TGTGCCAGCAGCTTAGAGGACAAAAGAGGTGAAAAACTGTTTTTT. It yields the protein CASSLEDKRGEKLFF.

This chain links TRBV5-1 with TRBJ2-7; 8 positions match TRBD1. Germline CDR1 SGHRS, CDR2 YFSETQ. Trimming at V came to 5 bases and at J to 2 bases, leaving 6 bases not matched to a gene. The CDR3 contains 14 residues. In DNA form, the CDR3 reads TGCGCCAGCAGTGTCCGGACAGGGCCCTACGAGCAGTACTTC. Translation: CASSVRTGPYEQYF.

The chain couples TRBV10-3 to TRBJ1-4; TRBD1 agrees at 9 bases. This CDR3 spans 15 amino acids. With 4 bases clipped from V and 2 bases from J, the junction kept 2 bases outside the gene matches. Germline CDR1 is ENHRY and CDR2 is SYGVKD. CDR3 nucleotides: TGTGCCATCAGTGGGGGGACAGGGACTAATGAAAAACTGTTTTTT. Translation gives CAISGGTGTNEKLFF.

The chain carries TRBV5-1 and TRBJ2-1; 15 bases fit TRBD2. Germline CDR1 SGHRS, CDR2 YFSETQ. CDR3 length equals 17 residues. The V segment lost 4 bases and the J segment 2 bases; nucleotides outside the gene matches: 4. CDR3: CASSRTSGGGTYNEQFF. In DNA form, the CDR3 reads TGCGCCAGCAGCCGGACTAGCGGGGGGGGCACCTACAATGAGCAGTTCTTC.

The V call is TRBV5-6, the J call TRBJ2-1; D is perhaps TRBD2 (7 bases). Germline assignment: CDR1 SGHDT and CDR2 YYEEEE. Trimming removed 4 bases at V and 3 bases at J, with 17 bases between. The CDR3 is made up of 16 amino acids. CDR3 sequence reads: CASSLGASGLYNEQFF. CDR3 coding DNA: TGTGCCAGCAGCCTGGGGGCTAGCGGACTCTACAATGAGCAGTTCTTC.

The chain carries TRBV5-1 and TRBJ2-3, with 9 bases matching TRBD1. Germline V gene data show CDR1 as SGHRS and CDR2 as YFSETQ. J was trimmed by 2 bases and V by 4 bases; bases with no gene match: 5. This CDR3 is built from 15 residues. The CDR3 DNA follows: TGCGCCAGCAGCGCCGGACAGGGGAACACAGATACGCAGTATTTT. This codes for CASSAGQGNTDTQYF.

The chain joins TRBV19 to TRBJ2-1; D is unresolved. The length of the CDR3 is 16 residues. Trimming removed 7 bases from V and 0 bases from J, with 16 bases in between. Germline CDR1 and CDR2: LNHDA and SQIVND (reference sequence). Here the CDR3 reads CASNVMTSSSYNEQFF. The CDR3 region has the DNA TGTGCCAGTAATGTAATGACTTCAAGCTCCTACAATGAGCAGTTCTTC.

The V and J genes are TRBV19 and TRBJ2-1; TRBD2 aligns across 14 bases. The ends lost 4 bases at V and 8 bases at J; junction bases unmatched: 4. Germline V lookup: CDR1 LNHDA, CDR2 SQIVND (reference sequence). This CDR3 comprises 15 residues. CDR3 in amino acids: CASSRGTSGRYEQFF. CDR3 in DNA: TGTGCCAGTAGTAGGGGGACTAGCGGGAGATATGAGCAGTTCTTC. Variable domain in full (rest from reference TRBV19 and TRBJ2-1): DGGITQSPKYLFRKEGQNVTLSCEQNLNHDAMYWYRQDPGQGLRLIYYSQIVNDFQKGDIAEGYSVSREKKESFPLTVTSAQKNPTAFYLCASSRGTSGRYEQFFGPGTRLTVL.

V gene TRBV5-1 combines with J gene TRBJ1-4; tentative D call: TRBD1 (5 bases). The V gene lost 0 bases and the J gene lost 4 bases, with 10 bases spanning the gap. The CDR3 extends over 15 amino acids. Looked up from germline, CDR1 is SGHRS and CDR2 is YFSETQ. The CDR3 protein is CASSLAGMGNEKLFF. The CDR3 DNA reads TGCGCCAGCAGCTTGGCAGGGATGGGTAATGAAAAACTGTTTTTT.

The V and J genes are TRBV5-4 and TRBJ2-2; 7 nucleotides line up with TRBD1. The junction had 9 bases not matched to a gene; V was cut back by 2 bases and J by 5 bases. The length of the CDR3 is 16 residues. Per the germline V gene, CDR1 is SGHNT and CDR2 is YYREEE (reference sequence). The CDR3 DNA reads TGTGCCAGCAGCTTTGCTGGAACAGGGGTAACCGGGGAGCTGTTTTTT. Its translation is CASSFAGTGVTGELFF.

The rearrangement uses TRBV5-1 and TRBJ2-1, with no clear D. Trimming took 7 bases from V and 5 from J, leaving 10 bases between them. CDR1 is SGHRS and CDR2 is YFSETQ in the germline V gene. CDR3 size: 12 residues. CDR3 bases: TGCGCCAGCCGAATCAGTAACAATGAGCAGTTCTTC. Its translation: CASRISNNEQFF.

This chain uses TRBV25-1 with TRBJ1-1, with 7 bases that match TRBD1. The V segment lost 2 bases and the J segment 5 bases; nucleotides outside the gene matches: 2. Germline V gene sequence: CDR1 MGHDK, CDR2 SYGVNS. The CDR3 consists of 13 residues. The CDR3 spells CASSEPGGTEAFF. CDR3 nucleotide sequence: TGTGCCAGCAGTGAACCAGGGGGTACTGAAGCTTTCTTT.

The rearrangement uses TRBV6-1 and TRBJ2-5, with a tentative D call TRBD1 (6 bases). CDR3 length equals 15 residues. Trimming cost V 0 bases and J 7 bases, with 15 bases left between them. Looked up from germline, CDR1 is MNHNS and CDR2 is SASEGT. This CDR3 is CASSEAQAGAGTQYF. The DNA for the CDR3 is TGTGCCAGCAGTGAAGCTCAGGCAGGGGCGGGGACCCAGTACTTC.

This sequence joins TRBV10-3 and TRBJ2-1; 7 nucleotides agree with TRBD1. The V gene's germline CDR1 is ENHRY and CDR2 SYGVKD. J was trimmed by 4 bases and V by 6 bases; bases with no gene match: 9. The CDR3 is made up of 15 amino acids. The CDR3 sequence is CAIRGDSPNYNEQFF. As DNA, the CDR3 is TGTGCCATCAGGGGGGACAGCCCGAATTACAATGAGCAGTTCTTC.

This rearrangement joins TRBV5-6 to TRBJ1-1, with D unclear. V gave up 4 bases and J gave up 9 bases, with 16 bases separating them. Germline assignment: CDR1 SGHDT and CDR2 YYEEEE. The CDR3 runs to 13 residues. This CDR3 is CASSLTSSGKAFF. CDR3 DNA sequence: TGTGCCAGCAGCCTGACGAGTTCGGGTAAAGCTTTCTTT.

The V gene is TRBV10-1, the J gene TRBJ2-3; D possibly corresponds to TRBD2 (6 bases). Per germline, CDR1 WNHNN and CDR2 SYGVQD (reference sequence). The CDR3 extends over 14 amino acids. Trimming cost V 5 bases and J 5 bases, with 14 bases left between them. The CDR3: CASSTGTSIDTQYF. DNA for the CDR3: TGCGCCAGCAGTACCGGGACTTCGATAGATACGCAGTATTTT.

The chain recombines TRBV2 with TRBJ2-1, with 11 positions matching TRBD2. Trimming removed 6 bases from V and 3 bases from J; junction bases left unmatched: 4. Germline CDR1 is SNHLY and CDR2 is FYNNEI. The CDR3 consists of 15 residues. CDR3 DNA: TGTGCCAGCAGACTCGGGACTAGCGGCTACAATGAGCAGTTCTTC. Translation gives CASRLGTSGYNEQFF.

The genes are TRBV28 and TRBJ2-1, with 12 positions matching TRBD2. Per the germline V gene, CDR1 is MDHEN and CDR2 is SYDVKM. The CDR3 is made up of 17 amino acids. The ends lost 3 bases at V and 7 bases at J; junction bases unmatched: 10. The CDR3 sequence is CASSLSVASGRGNEQFF. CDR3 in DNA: TGTGCCAGCAGTTTGTCTGTGGCTAGCGGGAGGGGTAATGAGCAGTTCTTC.

The CDR3 DNA follows: TGTGCCAGCAGCTTTGGCGGCTACTATGGCTACACCTTC. Protein sequence: CASSFGGYYGYTF. The rearrangement uses TRBV5-6 and TRBJ1-2; no definite D call. Trimming took off 2 bases at V and 3 bases at J, with 8 bases between the two ends. The CDR3 runs to 13 residues. The V gene's germline CDR1 is SGHDT and CDR2 YYEEEE.

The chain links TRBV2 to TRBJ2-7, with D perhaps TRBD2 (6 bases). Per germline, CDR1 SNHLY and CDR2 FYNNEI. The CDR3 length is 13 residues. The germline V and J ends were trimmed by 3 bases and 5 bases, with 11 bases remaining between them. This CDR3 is CASSDELAHEQYF. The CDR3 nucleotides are TGTGCCAGCAGTGATGAACTAGCCCACGAGCAGTACTTC. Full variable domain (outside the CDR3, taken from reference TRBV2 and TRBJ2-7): EPEVTQTPSHQVTQMGQEVILRCVPISNHLYFYWYRQILGQKVEFLVSFYNNEISEKSEIFDDQFSVERPDGSNFTLKIRSTKLEDSAMYFCASSDELAHEQYFGPGTRLTVT.

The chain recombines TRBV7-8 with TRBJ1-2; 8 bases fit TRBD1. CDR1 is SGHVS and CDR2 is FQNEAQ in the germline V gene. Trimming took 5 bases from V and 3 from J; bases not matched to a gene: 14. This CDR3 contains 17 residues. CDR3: CASSPAPGTGGHYGYTF. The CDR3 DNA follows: TGTGCCAGCAGCCCCGCCCCCGGGACAGGTGGGCACTATGGCTACACCTTC.

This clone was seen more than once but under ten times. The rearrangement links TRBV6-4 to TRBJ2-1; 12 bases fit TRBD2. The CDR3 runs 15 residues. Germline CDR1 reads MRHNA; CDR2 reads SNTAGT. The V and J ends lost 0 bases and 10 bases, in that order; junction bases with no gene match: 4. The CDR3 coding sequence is TGTGCCAGCAGTGACTCGAGCCTAGCGGGAGGGGAGCAGTTCTTC. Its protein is CASSDSSLAGGEQFF.